Sequencing of this T cell receptor beta chain was carried out in a study of early T cells in non-severe SARS-CoV-2 infection. For the study at large: Chains were not paired, and sequencing was done on bulk RNA from unsorted whole blood.

Findings and limits, study-wide: VDJdb matching skewed toward anti-spike CD8 responses, missing private and CD4 specificities.

TCRdb reprocessed the 5' RACE reads via MiXCR and lists one record per CDR3 protein. The sample contains 20,000 to 30,000 distinct CDR3 sequences, 4% to 5.5% of which appear only once. Trimming stripped 4 bases from V and 2 bases from J, with 15 bases between. The CDR3 is 15 amino acids. Germline V gives CDR1 SGHAT, CDR2 FQNNGV. This clonotype was counted between two and nine times. What it recognizes is unknown. Specimen: whole blood. The clonotype originates from an adult who was a healthcare worker with PCR-confirmed SARS-CoV-2 infection or an uninfected control (not recorded which). This chain links TRBV11-2 with TRBJ2-7; TRBD1 is a possible D gene (6 bases). CDR3 protein: CASSSLRQAPYEQYF. The CDR3 DNA reads TGTGCCAGCAGCTCCCTAAGACAGGCCCCCTACGAGCAGTACTTC.